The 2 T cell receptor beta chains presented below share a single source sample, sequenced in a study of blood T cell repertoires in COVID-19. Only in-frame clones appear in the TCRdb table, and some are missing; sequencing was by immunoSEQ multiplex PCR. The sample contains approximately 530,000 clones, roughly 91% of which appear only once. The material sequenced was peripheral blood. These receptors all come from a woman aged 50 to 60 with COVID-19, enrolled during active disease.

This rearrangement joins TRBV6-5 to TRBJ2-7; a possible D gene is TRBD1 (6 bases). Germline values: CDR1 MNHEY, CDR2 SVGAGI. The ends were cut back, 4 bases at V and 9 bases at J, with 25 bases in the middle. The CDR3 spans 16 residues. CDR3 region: CASSSDRRFEGSGQYF. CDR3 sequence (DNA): TGTGCCAGCAGTTCCGACAGGCGCTTTGAGGGTTCGGGGCAGTACTTC.

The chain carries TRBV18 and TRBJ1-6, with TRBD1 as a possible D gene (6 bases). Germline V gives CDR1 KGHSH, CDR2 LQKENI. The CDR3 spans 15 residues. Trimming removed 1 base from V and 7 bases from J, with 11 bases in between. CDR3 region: CASSPQGDGNSPLHF. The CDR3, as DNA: TGTGCCAGCTCACCACAGGGGGACGGGAATTCACCCCTCCACTTT.